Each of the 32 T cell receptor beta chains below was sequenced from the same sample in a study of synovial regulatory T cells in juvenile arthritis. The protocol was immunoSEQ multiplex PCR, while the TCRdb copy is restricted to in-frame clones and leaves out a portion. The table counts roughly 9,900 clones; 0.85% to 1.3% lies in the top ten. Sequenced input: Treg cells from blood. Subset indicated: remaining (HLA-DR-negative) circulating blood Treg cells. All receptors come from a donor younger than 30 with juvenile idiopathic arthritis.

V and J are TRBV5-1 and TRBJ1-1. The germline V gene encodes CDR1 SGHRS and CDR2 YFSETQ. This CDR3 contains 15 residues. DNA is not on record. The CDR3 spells CASSLAGVANTEAFF.

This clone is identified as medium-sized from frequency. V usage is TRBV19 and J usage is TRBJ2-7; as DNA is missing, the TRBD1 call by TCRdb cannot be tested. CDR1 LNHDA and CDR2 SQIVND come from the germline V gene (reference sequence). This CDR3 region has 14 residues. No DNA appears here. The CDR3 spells CASSMGHPYYEQYF.

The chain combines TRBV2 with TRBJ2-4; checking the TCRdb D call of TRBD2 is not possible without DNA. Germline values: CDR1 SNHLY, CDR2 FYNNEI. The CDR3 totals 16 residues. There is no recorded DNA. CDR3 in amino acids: CASSGVGILAKNIQYF.

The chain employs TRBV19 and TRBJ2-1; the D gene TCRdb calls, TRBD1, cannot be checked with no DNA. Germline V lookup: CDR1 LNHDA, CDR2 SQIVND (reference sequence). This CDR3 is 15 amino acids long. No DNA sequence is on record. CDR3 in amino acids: CASSIDRAGGNEQFF.

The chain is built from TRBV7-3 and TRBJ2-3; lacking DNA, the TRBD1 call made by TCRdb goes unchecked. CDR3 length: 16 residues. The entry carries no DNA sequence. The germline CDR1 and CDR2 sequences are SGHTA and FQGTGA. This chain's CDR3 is CASSLSRTGFTDTQYF.

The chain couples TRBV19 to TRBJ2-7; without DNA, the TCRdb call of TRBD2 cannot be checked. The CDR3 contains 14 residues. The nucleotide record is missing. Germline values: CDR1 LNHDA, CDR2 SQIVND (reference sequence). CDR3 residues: CASSSSGRGYEQYF.

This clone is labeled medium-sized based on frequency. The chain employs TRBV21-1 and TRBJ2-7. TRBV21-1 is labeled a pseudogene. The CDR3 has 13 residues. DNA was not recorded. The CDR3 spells CASSKGSSYEQYF.

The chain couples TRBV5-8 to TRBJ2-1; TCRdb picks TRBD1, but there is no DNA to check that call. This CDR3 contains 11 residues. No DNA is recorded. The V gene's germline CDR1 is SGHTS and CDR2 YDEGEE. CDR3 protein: CASRDRGEQFF.

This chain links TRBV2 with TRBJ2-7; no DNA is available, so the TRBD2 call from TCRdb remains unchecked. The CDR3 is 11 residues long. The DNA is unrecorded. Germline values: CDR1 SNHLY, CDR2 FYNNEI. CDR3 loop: CASSDRYEQYF. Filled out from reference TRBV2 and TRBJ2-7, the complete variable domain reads EPEVTQTPSHQVTQMGQEVILRCVPISNHLYFYWYRQILGQKVEFLVSFYNNEISEKSEIFDDQFSVERPDGSNFTLKIRSTKLEDSAMYFCASSDRYEQYFGPGTRLTVT.

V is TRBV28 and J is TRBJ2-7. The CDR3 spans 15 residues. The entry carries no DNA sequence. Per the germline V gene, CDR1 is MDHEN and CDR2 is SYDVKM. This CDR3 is CASRPPGGEIYEQYF.

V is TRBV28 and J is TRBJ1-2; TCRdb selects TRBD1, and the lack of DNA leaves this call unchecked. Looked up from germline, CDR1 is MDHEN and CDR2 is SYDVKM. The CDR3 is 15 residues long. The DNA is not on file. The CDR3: CASSFPGGISYGYTF.

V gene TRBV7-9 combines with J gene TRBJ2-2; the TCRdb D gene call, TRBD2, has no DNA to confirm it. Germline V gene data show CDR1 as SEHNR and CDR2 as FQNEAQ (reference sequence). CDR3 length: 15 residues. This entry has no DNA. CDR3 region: CASRGLAGYTGELFF.

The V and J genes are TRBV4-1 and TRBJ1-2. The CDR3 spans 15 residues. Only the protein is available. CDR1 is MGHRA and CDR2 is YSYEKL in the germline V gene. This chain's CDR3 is CASSQDRRGDYGYTF.

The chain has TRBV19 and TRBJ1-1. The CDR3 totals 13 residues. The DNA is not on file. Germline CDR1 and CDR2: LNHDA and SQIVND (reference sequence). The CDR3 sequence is CASSRLWNTEAFF.

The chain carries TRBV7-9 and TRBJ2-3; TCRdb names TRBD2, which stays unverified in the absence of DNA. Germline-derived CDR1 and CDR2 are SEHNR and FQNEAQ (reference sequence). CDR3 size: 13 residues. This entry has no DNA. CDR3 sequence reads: CASSLGYTDTQYF.

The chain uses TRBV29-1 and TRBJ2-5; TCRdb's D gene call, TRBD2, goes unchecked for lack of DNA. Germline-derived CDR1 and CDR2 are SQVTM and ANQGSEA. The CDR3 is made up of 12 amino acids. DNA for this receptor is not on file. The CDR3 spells CSDRSRGETQYF.

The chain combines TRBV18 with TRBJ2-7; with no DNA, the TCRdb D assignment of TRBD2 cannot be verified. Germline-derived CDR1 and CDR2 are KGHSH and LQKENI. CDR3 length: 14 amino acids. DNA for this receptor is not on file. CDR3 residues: CASSPALAGNEQYF.

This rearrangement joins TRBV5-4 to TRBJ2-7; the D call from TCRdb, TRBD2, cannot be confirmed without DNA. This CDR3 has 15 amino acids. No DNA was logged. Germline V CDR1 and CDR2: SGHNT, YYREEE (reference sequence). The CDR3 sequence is CASSFSRGPLREQYF.

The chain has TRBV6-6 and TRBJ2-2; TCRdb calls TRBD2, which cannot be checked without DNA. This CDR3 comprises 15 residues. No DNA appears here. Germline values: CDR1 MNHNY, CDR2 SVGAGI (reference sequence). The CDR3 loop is CASSYTGVNTGELFF.

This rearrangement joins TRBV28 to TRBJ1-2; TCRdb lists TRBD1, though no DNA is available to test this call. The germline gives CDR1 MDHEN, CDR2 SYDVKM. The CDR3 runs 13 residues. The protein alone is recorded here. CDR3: CASSLWPQDGYTF.

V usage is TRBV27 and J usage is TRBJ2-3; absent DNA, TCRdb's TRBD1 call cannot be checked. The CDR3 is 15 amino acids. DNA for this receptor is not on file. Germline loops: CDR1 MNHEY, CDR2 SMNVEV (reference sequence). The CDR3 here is CASSNRDRDTDTQYF.

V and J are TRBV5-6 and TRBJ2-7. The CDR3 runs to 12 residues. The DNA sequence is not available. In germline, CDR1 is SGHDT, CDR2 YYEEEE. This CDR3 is CASSPGTDEQYF.

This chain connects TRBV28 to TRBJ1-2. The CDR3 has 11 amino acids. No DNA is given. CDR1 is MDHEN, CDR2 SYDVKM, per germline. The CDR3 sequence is CASSLRTGYTF.

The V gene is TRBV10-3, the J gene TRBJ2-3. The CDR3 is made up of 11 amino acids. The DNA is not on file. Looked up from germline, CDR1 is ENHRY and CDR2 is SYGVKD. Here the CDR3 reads CAISSTDTQYF.

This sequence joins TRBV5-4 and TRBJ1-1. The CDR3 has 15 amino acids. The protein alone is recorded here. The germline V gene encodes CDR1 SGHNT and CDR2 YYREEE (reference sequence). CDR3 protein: CASSLVRDPNTEAFF.

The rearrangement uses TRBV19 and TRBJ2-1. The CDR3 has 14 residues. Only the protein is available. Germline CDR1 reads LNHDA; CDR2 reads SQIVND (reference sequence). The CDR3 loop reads CASSIQTATNEQFF.

The CDR3 sequence: CASSGLAHYEQYF. V gene TRBV10-2 combines with J gene TRBJ2-7; the TRBD2 assignment by TCRdb is unverifiable without DNA. The CDR3 length is 13 residues. This entry has no DNA. Per germline, CDR1 WSHSY and CDR2 SAAADI.

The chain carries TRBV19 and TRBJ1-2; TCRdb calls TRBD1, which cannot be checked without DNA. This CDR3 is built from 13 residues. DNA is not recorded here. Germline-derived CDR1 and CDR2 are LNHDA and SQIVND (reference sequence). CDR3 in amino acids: CASSFLAPKGYTF.

CDR3 amino acids: CASSLGSRDEQYF. V and J are TRBV5-1 and TRBJ2-7; the D gene TCRdb calls, TRBD1, cannot be checked with no DNA. The V gene's germline CDR1 is SGHRS and CDR2 YFSETQ. The CDR3 loop spans 13 amino acids. Only the protein is on record.

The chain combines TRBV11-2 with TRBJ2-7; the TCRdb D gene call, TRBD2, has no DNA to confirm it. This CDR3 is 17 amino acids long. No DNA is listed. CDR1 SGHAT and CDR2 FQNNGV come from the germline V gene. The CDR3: CASSLGTRTSGAREQYF.

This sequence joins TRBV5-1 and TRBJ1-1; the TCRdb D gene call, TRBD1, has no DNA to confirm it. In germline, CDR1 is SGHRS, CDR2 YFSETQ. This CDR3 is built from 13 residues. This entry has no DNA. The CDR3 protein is CASSPGPNTEAFF. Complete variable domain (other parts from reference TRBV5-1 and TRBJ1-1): KAGVTQTPRYLIKTRGQQVTLSCSPISGHRSVSWYQQTPGQGLQFLFEYFSETQRNKGNFPGRFSGRQFSNSRSEMNVSTLELGDSALYLCASSPGPNTEAFFGQGTRLTVV.

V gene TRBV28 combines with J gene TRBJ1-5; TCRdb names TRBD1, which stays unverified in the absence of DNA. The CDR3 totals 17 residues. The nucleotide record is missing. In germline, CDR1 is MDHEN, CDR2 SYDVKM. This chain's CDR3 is CASSLFHQYSSNQPQHF.